Sequencing of this T cell receptor (beta chain) was carried out in a study of CD8 T cells in Susac syndrome. CD8+ and CD4+ T cells were negatively isolated; TEMRA cells were FACS-enriched. Study-level findings and limits: The greatest CD8+ clonal expansion in Susac occurred in TEMRA cells and in active patients.

As regards this clonotype: What it recognizes is unknown.

Roughly 0.45 to 1 ug RNA was reverse transcribed with random hexamers. The TCR beta CDR3 was amplified by immunoSEQ multiplex PCR across 54 Vbeta, 13 Jbeta. Each CDR3 protein is one row after TCRdb ran MiXCR on the immunoSEQ multiplex PCR reads. Of about 130,000 distinct CDR3 sequences listed, around 94% are singletons. The V end was cut by 2 bases, the J end by 3 bases, with 14 bases between. In germline, CDR1 is DFQATT, CDR2 SNEGSKA (reference sequence). The CDR3 contains 16 residues. The chain employs TRBV20-1 and TRBJ1-6; D is unclear. The sequence derives from a human donor with Susac syndrome. Input material: CD8+ T cells from PBMCs. The CDR3, as DNA: TGCAGTGCTAGACCCGCCGACGGGGACTATAATTCACCCCTCCACTTT. Protein product: CSARPADGDYNSPLHF.